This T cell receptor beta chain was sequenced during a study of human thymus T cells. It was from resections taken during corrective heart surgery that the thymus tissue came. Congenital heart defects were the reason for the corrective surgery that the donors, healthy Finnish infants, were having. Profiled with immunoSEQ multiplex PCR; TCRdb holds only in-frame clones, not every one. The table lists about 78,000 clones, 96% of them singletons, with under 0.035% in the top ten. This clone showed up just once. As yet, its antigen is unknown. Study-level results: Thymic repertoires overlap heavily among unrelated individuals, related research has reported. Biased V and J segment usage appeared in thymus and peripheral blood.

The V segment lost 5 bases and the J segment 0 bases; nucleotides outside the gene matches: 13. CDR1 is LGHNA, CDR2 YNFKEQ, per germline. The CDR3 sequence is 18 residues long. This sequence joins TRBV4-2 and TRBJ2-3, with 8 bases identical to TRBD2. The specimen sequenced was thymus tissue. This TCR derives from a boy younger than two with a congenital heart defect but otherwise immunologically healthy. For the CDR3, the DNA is TGTGCCAGCAGCTTTAGGGCGGGGGGTACTTCTAGCACAGATACGCAGTATTTT. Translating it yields CASSFRAGGTSSTDTQYF.